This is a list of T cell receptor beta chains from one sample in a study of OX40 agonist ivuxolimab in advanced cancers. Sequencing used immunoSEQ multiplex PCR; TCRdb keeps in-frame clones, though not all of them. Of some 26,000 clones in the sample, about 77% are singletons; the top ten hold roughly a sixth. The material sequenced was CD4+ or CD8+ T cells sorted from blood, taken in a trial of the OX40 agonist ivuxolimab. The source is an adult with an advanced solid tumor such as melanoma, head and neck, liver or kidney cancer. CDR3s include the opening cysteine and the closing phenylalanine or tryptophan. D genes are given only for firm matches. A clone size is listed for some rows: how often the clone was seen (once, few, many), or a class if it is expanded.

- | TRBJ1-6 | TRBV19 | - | TGTGCCAGTAGTATCGGACAGTATAATTCACCCCTCCACTTT | CASSIGQYNSPLHF
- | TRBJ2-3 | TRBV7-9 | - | TGTGCCAGCAGCCGCAGGGGATCGGGCACAGATACGCAGTATTTT | CASSRRGSGTDTQYF
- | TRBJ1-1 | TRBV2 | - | TGTGCCAGCCGATGGGATCGAACAGAGGGGGACACTGAAGCTTTCTTT | CASRWDRTEGDTEAFF
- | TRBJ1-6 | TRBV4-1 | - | TGCGCCAGCAGCCAAGATCGAGGGGCAGGATCACCCCTCCACTTT | CASSQDRGAGSPLHF
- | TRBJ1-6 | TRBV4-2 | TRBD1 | TGTGCCAGCAGCCCACAGGGGAATTATAATTCACCCCTCCACTTT | CASSPQGNYNSPLHF
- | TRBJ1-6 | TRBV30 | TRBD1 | TGTGCCTGGGCAACAGGGGGAAATTCACCCCTCCACTTT | CAWATGGNSPLHF
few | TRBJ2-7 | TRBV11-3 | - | TGTGCCAGCAGCCAGCAAGAGGGAGGCTACGAGCAGTACTTC | CASSQQEGGYEQYF
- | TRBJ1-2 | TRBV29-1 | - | TGCAGCGTTGAAGCACAGGACTATGGCTACACCTTC | CSVEAQDYGYTF
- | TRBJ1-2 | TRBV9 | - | TGTGCCAGCAGCGCTCACAGTAACTATGGCTACACCTTC | CASSAHSNYGYTF
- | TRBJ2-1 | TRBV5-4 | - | TGTGCCAGCAGCTTGGGAGGGGGCTCCTACAATGAGCAGTTCTTC | CASSLGGGSYNEQFF
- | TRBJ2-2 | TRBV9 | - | TGTGCCAGCAGCGTAGACGCCGGGGCGGGCACCGGGGAGCTGTTTTTT | CASSVDAGAGTGELFF
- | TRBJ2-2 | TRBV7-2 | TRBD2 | TGTGCCAGCAGCCTTAGCGGGAGTGACACCGGGGAGCTGTTTTTT | CASSLSGSDTGELFF
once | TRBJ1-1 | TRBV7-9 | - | TGTGCCAGCAGTTCCTCACAGGGCACTGAAGCTTTCTTT | CASSSSQGTEAFF
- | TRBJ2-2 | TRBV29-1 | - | TGCAGCGTCCCCTTCACGAACACCGGGGAGCTGTTTTTT | CSVPFTNTGELFF
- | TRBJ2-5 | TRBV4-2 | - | TGTGCCAGCAGCCAAGAATTCGGGGGAGGAGAGACCCAGTACTTC | CASSQEFGGGETQYF
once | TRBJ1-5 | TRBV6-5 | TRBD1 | TGTGCCAGCAGCCGGACAGGGCAAAGTCAGCCCCAGCATTTT | CASSRTGQSQPQHF
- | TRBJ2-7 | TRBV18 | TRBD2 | TGTGCCAGCTCATCACTAACCGGACTAGCGGGGGGAAGGGGCTACGAGCAGTACTTC | CASSSLTGLAGGRGYEQYF
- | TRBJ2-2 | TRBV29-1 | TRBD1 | TGCAGCGTCCGACAGGGACCCACCGGGGAGCTGTTTTTT | CSVRQGPTGELFF
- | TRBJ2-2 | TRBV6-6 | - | TGTGCCAGCAGTAACACAGCCCTAGCGTTAGGCGGGGAGCTGTTTTTT | CASSNTALALGGELFF
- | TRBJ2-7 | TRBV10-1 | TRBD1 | TGCGCCAGCAGTGCCGGGACAGGGTTGCGGGCGGCTATCTACGAGCAGTACTTC | CASSAGTGLRAAIYEQYF
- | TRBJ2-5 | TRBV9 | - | TGTGCCAGCAGCGTAGCTGGAAGCGTCGTGGAGACCCAGTACTTC | CASSVAGSVVETQYF
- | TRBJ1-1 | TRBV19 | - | TGTGCCACCCAAATCTCCATGAACACTGAAGCTTTCTTT | CATQISMNTEAFF